This T cell receptor (beta chain) was obtained from a study of T cells after posttransplantation cyclophosphamide (TCRdb year 2016). For the study in its entirety: The study tracked T cell repertoire reconstitution by TRB sequencing after myeloablative bone marrow transplantation using posttransplantation cyclophosphamide as GVHD prophylaxis. Antigen receptor sequencing covered samples from roughly 40 PTCy-treated patients and 16 of their related bone marrow donors. Blood from all 35 or so PTCy patients with 1-year posttransplant specimens was subjected to TRB sequencing. In 3 patients, up to about 3 additional blood samples taken between 2 and 5.2 years after transplant also underwent TRB sequencing, as did pretransplant blood from 4 patients. TRA and TRB clonality were tightly correlated in about ten samples, so subsequent TCR analyses focused on TRB only. Public TRB sequences were queried against a database of over 3,500 sequences associated with responses to pathogens, tumor antigens, self-antigens and alloantigens. General study outcomes and caveats: Across the approximately 47 patients, TRB clonality was highly associated with recipient CMV seropositivity and CMV reactivation, and diversity with PTCy was similar to that in the CNI/methotrexate controls. The TRB repertoires of T cells infiltrating skin or GI tract showed only limited overlap with the TRB repertoires of T cells in blood. Donor-recipient similarity was low at 1-2 months but rose over the first year, and later blood repertoires were often dominated by donor CD8+ memory clones.

This clone was detected only a few times. What antigen it recognizes has not been identified. Base qualities were left out, and no much larger clone turns up one base away. Related bone marrow donors provided peripheral blood samples on the day of marrow donation. Peripheral blood and bone marrow mononuclear cells were isolated by Ficoll-Hypaque density centrifugation and cryopreserved. Reading the germline V gene gives CDR1 SGHRS and CDR2 YFSETQ. The CDR3 runs 14 residues from the cysteine to the phenylalanine. Solely the CDR3 DNA is kept, with 42 bases framed from the first base. The germline V end is reduced by 0 bases and the J end by 10 bases; junction bases left unmatched: 8. TRB sequencing used genomic DNA with the immunoSEQ assay at survey resolution or the hsTCRB kit. The paper's processing steps were these. The immunoSEQ software handled the initial read processing, while the LymphoSeq R package was used for the repertoire analyses. Clonality was calculated as 1 minus normalized Shannon entropy, and the Gini coefficient was also calculated for each TRB dataset. To infer phenotypes in unsorted samples, TRB sequences from sorted subsets of the recipient or donor were mapped onto the unsorted samples of the same recipient. Entries here come from immuneACCESS through TCRdb and include only in-frame sequences with V and J called. Some clones fail to appear in such tables; in the studies checked, an unresolved V gene covers under half of the shortfall, and the cause of the remainder is unknown. The D gene and trimming were derived from the DNA, and the V and J assignments and clone size from that table. Across this sample, approximately 40,000 clones were tabulated and none appeared just once. Approximately 2% of the sample goes to the ten largest clones.

Sequencing used PBMCs. The sequence is built from TRBV5-1 and TRBJ1-2, with TRBD1 identical over 8 junction bases. The sequence came from a man in his forties in good health, CMV-negative, and a related stem cell transplant donor. The nucleotide sequence is given as TGCGCCAGCAGCTTGGCCCTAGGGACAGGCAACTACACCTTC. This encodes CASSLALGTGNYTF.